Listed here are 15 T cell receptor beta chains from one sample, sequenced in a study of post-analysis software for immune sequencing data. Unique molecular identifiers had been added to the TCR beta cDNA libraries. TCRdb re-called the PCR reads through MiXCR, storing one row per CDR3 protein. The sample includes hundreds of thousands of distinct CDR3 sequences, roughly 30% of them seen just once. Findings and limits, study-wide: Roughly 5 TRBV segments (TRBV5-6, TRBV5-1 and TRBV20-1 among them) occurred more frequently in patients than in controls.

For these receptors, no antigen is known. Sequencing used blood. The receptors derive from a girl between 5 and 17 years old with multiple sclerosis.

This clonotype was observed at least ten times. The chain has TRBV10-3 and TRBJ1-2, with D unclear. The germline V and J ends were trimmed by 9 bases and 1 base, with 15 bases remaining between them. Germline V gene lookup returns CDR1 ENHRY and CDR2 SYGVKD. The CDR3 length is 14 residues. The CDR3 loop is CAILRASDNYGYTF. The CDR3 DNA follows: TGTGCCATACTAAGGGCGTCGGATAACTATGGCTACACCTTC.

The CDR3 is CASSLKRGLAKNIQYF. In DNA, the CDR3 is TGTGCCAGCAGCTTAAAAAGAGGACTAGCCAAAAACATTCAGTACTTC. The chain links TRBV7-8 to TRBJ2-4, with D possibly TRBD2 on 5 matching bases. CDR1 SGHVS and CDR2 FQNEAQ come from the germline V gene. Trimming cost V 2 bases and J 0 bases, with 11 bases left between them. The CDR3 is made up of 16 amino acids.

This clonotype occurred many times. This chain connects TRBV10-3 to TRBJ2-5, with D tentatively TRBD1 (6 bases). V lost 8 bases, J lost 3 bases, and 16 bases lay in between. The CDR3 consists of 14 residues. From germline, CDR1 is ENHRY and CDR2 SYGVKD. The CDR3 region has the DNA TGTGCCATCTCTGGACTGGACAGAAAAGAGACCCAGTACTTC. Translation: CAISGLDRKETQYF.

This clonotype showed up many times. The V call is TRBV4-3, the J call TRBJ2-7; TRBD2 is a possible D gene (5 bases). Germline CDR1 and CDR2: LGHNA and YSLEER. V lost 3 bases and J lost 2, with 14 bases in between. The CDR3 loop spans 15 amino acids. The CDR3 sequence is CASSQDSGSPYEQYF. Here the CDR3 DNA reads TGCGCCAGCAGCCAGGACTCGGGGTCTCCCTACGAGCAGTACTTC.

The chain couples TRBV5-1 to TRBJ1-1; the D gene is possibly TRBD1 (6 bases). V gave up 2 bases and J gave up 0 bases, with 11 bases separating them. This CDR3 comprises 15 residues. The germline V gene encodes CDR1 SGHRS and CDR2 YFSETQ. CDR3 loop: CASSFKGGMNTEAFF. CDR3 DNA sequence: TGCGCCAGCAGCTTTAAGGGGGGAATGAACACTGAAGCTTTCTTT. The entire variable domain, with the rest obtained from reference TRBV5-1 and TRBJ1-1, is as follows: KAGVTQTPRYLIKTRGQQVTLSCSPISGHRSVSWYQQTPGQGLQFLFEYFSETQRNKGNFPGRFSGRQFSNSRSEMNVSTLELGDSALYLCASSFKGGMNTEAFFGQGTRLTVV.

In its sample, this clonotype was seen a few times. This chain connects TRBV4-2 to TRBJ2-6; unclear D gene. Germline-derived CDR1 and CDR2 are LGHNA and YNFKEQ. This CDR3 contains 16 residues. Trimming shortened V by 0 bases and J by 4 bases, and 10 bases separated the two germline ends. The CDR3 protein is CASSQDVGSGANVLTF. CDR3 bases: TGTGCCAGCAGCCAAGATGTCGGTTCCGGGGCCAACGTCCTGACTTTC.

This clonotype was seen a handful of times. The CDR3 DNA follows: TGCAGTGCTAGAGGTAGCGGGGTACAAGAGACCCAGTACTTC. Translation gives CSARGSGVQETQYF. The V gene is TRBV20-1, the J gene TRBJ2-5; 8 bases fit TRBD2. The V gene end was trimmed by 1 base and the J gene end by 2 bases; junction bases not matched to a gene: 3. This CDR3 is 14 amino acids long. Germline assignment: CDR1 DFQATT and CDR2 SNEGSKA (reference sequence).

J is TRBJ1-4 and V is TRBV5-1; D is unclear. The CDR3 loop spans 15 amino acids. Trimming pared 6 bases from V and 0 bases from J, leaving 12 bases between. Per germline, CDR1 SGHRS and CDR2 YFSETQ. The CDR3 protein is CASTGQSATNEKLFF. The DNA of the CDR3 is TGCGCCAGCACCGGGCAGTCAGCAACTAATGAAAAACTGTTTTTT.

The chain combines TRBV12-3 or TRBV12-4 with TRBJ2-1; D is possibly TRBD1 (6 bases). This CDR3 region has 15 residues. V lost 4 bases and J lost 8, with 18 bases in between. The CDR3 DNA sequence: TGTGCCAGCAGTTCCCCGGGGCAGGGGTGGGATGAGCAGTTCTTC. It is translated as CASSSPGQGWDEQFF.

This clonotype turned up a few times. The chain uses TRBV27 and TRBJ2-1; D not resolved. With 5 bases removed from V and 12 bases from J, the gap between germline ends came to 14 bases. This CDR3 region has 12 residues. CDR1 is MNHEY and CDR2 is SMNVEV in the germline V gene (reference sequence). The CDR3 region has the DNA TGTGCCAGCAGTCCCGGATTTGTGGGGCAGTTCTTC. Translated, it gives CASSPGFVGQFF.

This clonotype showed up just a few times. The genes are TRBV20-1 and TRBJ2-5; D gene ambiguous. This CDR3 contains 13 residues. Trimming stripped 7 bases from V and 4 bases from J, with 16 bases between. CDR1 is DFQATT and CDR2 is SNEGSKA in the germline V gene (reference sequence). The CDR3 is CSVTGRTGETQYF. CDR3 nucleotides: TGCAGTGTCACGGGCCGCACGGGAGAGACCCAGTACTTC.

This chain connects TRBV20-1 to TRBJ2-1; D unclear. Per germline, CDR1 DFQATT and CDR2 SNEGSKA (reference sequence). The CDR3 consists of 13 residues. V lost 3 bases and J 0 bases, leaving 6 bases between the germline ends. CDR3 amino acids: CSARGNSYNEQFF. The CDR3 DNA is TGCAGTGCTAGGGGCAACTCCTACAATGAGCAGTTCTTC.

The chain's CDR3 is CSADKDTEAFF. The CDR3, as DNA: TGCAGTGCTGACAAGGACACTGAAGCTTTCTTT. This chain uses TRBV20-1 with TRBJ1-1; D uncertain. From germline, CDR1 is DFQATT and CDR2 SNEGSKA (reference sequence). This CDR3 is 11 amino acids long. Deletions cut 5 bases from V and 3 bases from J, with 7 bases between.

The DNA of the CDR3 is TGTGCCAGCAGGGAAGGGACAGGGGATGGAGAGACCCAGTACTTC. Translating it yields CASREGTGDGETQYF. This rearrangement joins TRBV12-3 or TRBV12-4 to TRBJ2-5; 10 bases agree with TRBD1. The CDR3 contains 15 residues. The J segment lost 4 bases and the V segment lost 6 bases, leaving 8 bases of the junction unmatched.

The genes are TRBV7-6 and TRBJ1-1, with D tentatively TRBD1 (5 bases). V dropped 0 bases and J dropped 6 bases, with 17 bases sitting between them. CDR3 length: 16 amino acids. Looked up from germline, CDR1 is SGHVS and CDR2 is FNYEAQ. The DNA of the CDR3 is TGTGCCAGCAGCTTAGCCTCGGGACTGGTCCCGGCTGAAGCTTTCTTT. Protein product: CASSLASGLVPAEAFF.